This is a list of T cell receptor beta chains from one sample in a study of identical twins' blood T cells. TCRdb independently ran MiXCR on the 5' RACE reads; one entry per CDR3 protein. There are fewer than 450,000 distinct CDR3 sequences in the sample; 28% occur only once, and roughly 5.5% lies in the top ten. The source material was PBMCs. These receptors all come from a woman between 18 and 55 years old in good health. Each CDR3 is given with its conserved first and last residue. The order of the fields is clone size, J gene, V gene, D gene, CDR3 protein, CDR3 DNA. D genes are given only for firm matches. Only part of the rows carry a size: once, few, many, or a class if the clone is expanded.

clone_size: NA
j_call: TRBJ2-3
v_call: TRBV7-8
d_call: NA
cdr3_aa: CASSNRRLSTDTQYF
cdr3_nt: TGTGCCAGCAGTAACCGGCGACTTAGCACAGATACGCAGTATTTT

clone_size: few
j_call: TRBJ2-1
v_call: TRBV7-2
d_call: NA
cdr3_aa: CASSLVSSGVYNEQFF
cdr3_nt: TGTGCCAGCAGCTTAGTTTCAAGCGGAGTTTACAATGAGCAGTTCTTC

clone_size: few
j_call: TRBJ2-3
v_call: TRBV7-6
d_call: NA
cdr3_aa: CASSLAWQGGDTQYF
cdr3_nt: TGTGCCAGCAGCTTAGCGTGGCAGGGTGGGGATACGCAGTATTTT

clone_size: once
j_call: TRBJ1-2
v_call: TRBV6-5
d_call: NA
cdr3_aa: CASSYGPEGGYIF
cdr3_nt: TGTGCCAGCAGTTATGGACCAGAGGGTGGCTACATCTTC

clone_size: many
j_call: TRBJ1-1
v_call: TRBV6-2/TRBV6-3
d_call: TRBD1
cdr3_aa: CASSSGTVATEAFF
cdr3_nt: TGTGCCAGCAGTTCTGGGACAGTAGCCACTGAAGCTTTCTTT

clone_size: many
j_call: TRBJ2-1
v_call: TRBV5-1
d_call: NA
cdr3_aa: CASSLDQGTLGNEQFF
cdr3_nt: TGCGCCAGCAGCTTGGATCAGGGGACTTTAGGCAATGAGCAGTTCTTC

clone_size: few
j_call: TRBJ2-2
v_call: TRBV10-3
d_call: TRBD1
cdr3_aa: CAIRGQYNTGELFF
cdr3_nt: TGTGCCATCAGGGGACAGTATAACACCGGGGAGCTGTTTTTT

clone_size: NA
j_call: TRBJ2-1
v_call: TRBV7-7
d_call: NA
cdr3_aa: CASSLSGVQGEQFF
cdr3_nt: TGTGCTAGCAGCCTGTCCGGTGTGCAAGGCGAGCAGTTCTTC

clone_size: few
j_call: TRBJ2-7
v_call: TRBV7-2
d_call: NA
cdr3_aa: CASSLALRESYEQYF
cdr3_nt: TGTGCCAGCAGCTTAGCGCTTAGGGAGTCCTACGAGCAGTACTTC

clone_size: NA
j_call: TRBJ1-3
v_call: TRBV5-1
d_call: NA
cdr3_aa: CASSLEDRRYSGNTIYF
cdr3_nt: TGCGCCAGCAGCTTGGAGGATCGCCGTTACTCTGGAAACACCATATATTTT

clone_size: many
j_call: TRBJ1-2
v_call: TRBV7-2
d_call: TRBD1
cdr3_aa: CASSPGQGLGYTF
cdr3_nt: TGTGCCAGCAGCCCCGGACAGGGGTTAGGCTACACCTTC

clone_size: few
j_call: TRBJ2-3
v_call: TRBV7-7
d_call: NA
cdr3_aa: CASSLSSETDTQYF
cdr3_nt: TGTGCCAGCAGCTTAAGTTCAGAAACAGATACGCAGTATTTT

clone_size: NA
j_call: TRBJ1-5
v_call: TRBV10-2
d_call: NA
cdr3_aa: CASMPRGSNQPQHF
cdr3_nt: TGCGCCAGCATGCCAAGGGGTAGCAATCAGCCCCAGCATTTT

clone_size: NA
j_call: TRBJ2-5
v_call: TRBV15
d_call: NA
cdr3_aa: CATSNTGTLETQYF
cdr3_nt: TGTGCCACCAGCAATACCGGGACACTCGAGACCCAGTACTTC

clone_size: NA
j_call: TRBJ1-1
v_call: TRBV20-1
d_call: NA
cdr3_aa: CSARGGQTTEAFF
cdr3_nt: TGCAGTGCGAGGGGAGGACAGACCACTGAAGCTTTCTTT

clone_size: few
j_call: TRBJ2-3
v_call: TRBV20-1
d_call: NA
cdr3_aa: CSASKWGRTDTQYF
cdr3_nt: TGCAGTGCTAGCAAGTGGGGGCGCACAGATACGCAGTATTTT

clone_size: once
j_call: TRBJ2-7
v_call: TRBV20-1
d_call: TRBD2
cdr3_aa: CSISGNSYEQYF
cdr3_nt: TGCAGTATTAGCGGGAATTCCTACGAGCAGTACTTC

clone_size: few
j_call: TRBJ1-1
v_call: TRBV20-1
d_call: NA
cdr3_aa: CSAPRGGGSEAFF
cdr3_nt: TGCAGTGCTCCAAGGGGGGGAGGGTCCGAAGCTTTCTTT

clone_size: few
j_call: TRBJ2-1
v_call: TRBV10-3
d_call: TRBD1
cdr3_aa: CAIRTTGGDEQFF
cdr3_nt: TGTGCCATCAGGACCACAGGGGGCGATGAGCAGTTCTTC

clone_size: few
j_call: TRBJ1-4
v_call: TRBV6-1
d_call: NA
cdr3_aa: CASSATGLGEKLFF
cdr3_nt: TGTGCCAGCAGCGCTACAGGGTTGGGTGAAAAACTGTTTTTT

clone_size: NA
j_call: TRBJ1-2
v_call: TRBV20-1
d_call: NA
cdr3_aa: CSAPDFNYGYTF
cdr3_nt: TGCAGTGCCCCTGACTTTAACTATGGCTACACCTTC

clone_size: NA
j_call: TRBJ1-1
v_call: TRBV2
d_call: NA
cdr3_aa: CASKENNIEAFF
cdr3_nt: TGTGCCAGCAAGGAGAACAACATCGAAGCTTTCTTT

clone_size: NA
j_call: TRBJ2-3
v_call: TRBV11-3
d_call: NA
cdr3_aa: CASKSSLTDTQYF
cdr3_nt: TGTGCCAGCAAGAGCAGTCTCACAGATACGCAGTATTTT

clone_size: few
j_call: TRBJ2-7
v_call: TRBV27
d_call: NA
cdr3_aa: CASSGAADYEQYF
cdr3_nt: TGTGCCAGCAGTGGCGCTGCAGACTACGAGCAGTACTTC

clone_size: NA
j_call: TRBJ2-3
v_call: TRBV7-2
d_call: NA
cdr3_aa: CASSFRRSTDTQYF
cdr3_nt: TGTGCCAGCAGCTTCAGGCGAAGCACAGATACGCAGTATTTT

clone_size: few
j_call: TRBJ2-2
v_call: TRBV7-8
d_call: TRBD1
cdr3_aa: CASSSGQGTNTGELFF
cdr3_nt: TGTGCCAGCAGCTCGGGACAGGGGACGAACACCGGGGAGCTGTTTTTT

clone_size: NA
j_call: TRBJ1-4
v_call: TRBV6-2/TRBV6-3
d_call: NA
cdr3_aa: CASSQPGFNEKLFF
cdr3_nt: TGTGCCAGCAGTCAACCAGGGTTTAATGAAAAACTGTTTTTT

clone_size: NA
j_call: TRBJ2-1
v_call: TRBV2
d_call: NA
cdr3_aa: CASSEEGVEQFF
cdr3_nt: TGTGCCAGCAGTGAAGAAGGGGTAGAGCAGTTCTTC

clone_size: few
j_call: TRBJ1-2
v_call: TRBV12-3/TRBV12-4
d_call: NA
cdr3_aa: CASRPTGLGYGYTF
cdr3_nt: TGTGCCAGCAGGCCCACGGGGCTCGGCTATGGCTACACCTTC

clone_size: NA
j_call: TRBJ1-1
v_call: TRBV6-5
d_call: NA
cdr3_aa: CASSYRVQPNTEAFF
cdr3_nt: TGTGCCAGCAGTTACAGGGTACAGCCAAACACTGAAGCTTTCTTT

clone_size: many
j_call: TRBJ2-1
v_call: TRBV24-1
d_call: TRBD2
cdr3_aa: CATSDHLAGSYNEQFF
cdr3_nt: TGTGCCACCAGTGATCATCTAGCGGGGTCTTACAATGAGCAGTTCTTC

clone_size: NA
j_call: TRBJ1-6
v_call: TRBV13
d_call: NA
cdr3_aa: CASSLGGTTYNSPLRF
cdr3_nt: TGTGCCAGCAGCCTAGGGGGAACGACCTATAATTCACCCCTCCGCTTT

clone_size: NA
j_call: TRBJ1-1
v_call: TRBV6-6
d_call: NA
cdr3_aa: CASSSWVARNTEAFF
cdr3_nt: TGTGCCAGCAGCTCCTGGGTTGCGAGGAACACTGAAGCTTTCTTT

clone_size: many
j_call: TRBJ1-1
v_call: TRBV11-2
d_call: NA
cdr3_aa: CASSSMQEAFF
cdr3_nt: TGTGCCAGCAGCTCTATGCAAGAAGCTTTCTTT

clone_size: NA
j_call: TRBJ2-4
v_call: TRBV7-2
d_call: TRBD1
cdr3_aa: CASSGQGAKNIQYF
cdr3_nt: TGTGCCAGCAGCGGACAGGGAGCCAAAAACATTCAGTACTTC

clone_size: many
j_call: TRBJ1-1
v_call: TRBV20-1
d_call: NA
cdr3_aa: CSAMVRGTGAEAFF
cdr3_nt: TGCAGTGCTATGGTAAGGGGGACGGGCGCTGAAGCTTTCTTT

clone_size: NA
j_call: TRBJ1-1
v_call: TRBV18
d_call: NA
cdr3_aa: CASSRSPTSVVRPGGNTEAFF
cdr3_nt: TGTGCCAGCTCACGGTCCCCCACTAGCGTGGTTCGTCCTGGGGGAAACACTGAAGCTTTCTTT

clone_size: NA
j_call: TRBJ1-2
v_call: TRBV20-1
d_call: NA
cdr3_aa: CSASVTGRDGCTF
cdr3_nt: TGCAGTGCTAGTGTGACGGGGCGGGACGGCTGCACCTTC

clone_size: few
j_call: TRBJ1-5
v_call: TRBV20-1
d_call: NA
cdr3_aa: CSARAGDRNQPQHF
cdr3_nt: TGCAGTGCTAGAGCCGGGGACCGGAATCAGCCCCAGCATTTT

clone_size: few
j_call: TRBJ2-3
v_call: TRBV20-1
d_call: TRBD1
cdr3_aa: CSARGQGAYTDTQYF
cdr3_nt: TGCAGTGCTAGAGGACAGGGGGCCTACACAGATACGCAGTATTTT

clone_size: few
j_call: TRBJ1-1
v_call: TRBV7-9
d_call: TRBD1
cdr3_aa: CASIQVIGQGNTEAFF
cdr3_nt: TGTGCCAGCATTCAGGTCATAGGACAGGGGAACACTGAAGCTTTCTTT

clone_size: NA
j_call: TRBJ2-1
v_call: TRBV19
d_call: NA
cdr3_aa: CASSMRGSYNEQFF
cdr3_nt: TGTGCCAGTAGTATGAGAGGCTCCTACAATGAGCAGTTCTTC

clone_size: NA
j_call: TRBJ1-6
v_call: TRBV2
d_call: TRBD1
cdr3_aa: CASRPGTGENSPLHF
cdr3_nt: TGTGCCAGCAGGCCCGGGACAGGGGAGAATTCACCCCTCCACTTT